A selection of T cell receptor beta chains follows, all from one sample in a study of CD8 T cells in ankylosing spondylitis. TCRdb re-called the 5' RACE reads through MiXCR, storing one row per CDR3 protein. The table shows approximately 260,000 distinct CDR3 sequences, with 15% to 20% occurring only once. Sequenced: blood, either unsorted or a sorted T cell fraction (not recorded which). The receptors here all came from a male donor with ankylosing spondylitis or in good health (not recorded which). Each CDR3 is given with its conserved first and last residue. D genes are given only for firm matches. A clone size is listed for some rows: how often the clone was seen (once, few, many), or a class if it is expanded.

size: -; V: TRBV9; J: TRBJ2-3; D: -; CDR3: CASEGESSTDTQYF; DNA: TGTGCCAGCGAGGGGGAGTCGAGCACAGATACGCAGTATTTT
size: many; V: TRBV2; J: TRBJ1-2; D: -; CDR3: CASSDLTNYGYTF; DNA: TGTGCCAGCAGTGATTTGACGAACTATGGCTACACCTTC
size: -; V: TRBV4-2; J: TRBJ1-4; D: -; CDR3: CASSQESIEKLFF; DNA: TGTGCCAGCAGCCAAGAGTCGATTGAAAAACTGTTTTTT
size: -; V: TRBV29-1; J: TRBJ2-1; D: -; CDR3: CSVEAPFGVGAYNEQFF; DNA: TGCAGCGTTGAAGCACCCTTTGGGGTTGGTGCCTACAATGAGCAGTTCTTC
size: once; V: TRBV5-1; J: TRBJ2-6; D: -; CDR3: CASSLAERAGLGANVLTF; DNA: TGCGCCAGCAGCTTGGCCGAAAGGGCCGGGTTGGGGGCCAACGTCCTGACTTTC
size: -; V: TRBV7-8; J: TRBJ1-2; D: TRBD1; CDR3: CASSLWPALDRAVAYGYTF; DNA: TGTGCCAGCAGCTTATGGCCGGCCCTCGACAGGGCGGTCGCCTATGGCTACACCTTC
size: few; V: TRBV9; J: TRBJ2-7; D: -; CDR3: CASSVAPGGTYEQYF; DNA: TGTGCCAGCAGCGTAGCCCCTGGAGGCACCTACGAGCAGTACTTC
size: few; V: TRBV12-3/TRBV12-4; J: TRBJ1-5; D: TRBD1; CDR3: CASSTGTAENQPQHF; DNA: TGTGCCAGCAGTACGGGGACAGCAGAAAATCAGCCCCAGCATTTT
size: -; V: TRBV19; J: TRBJ2-7; D: -; CDR3: CASSTPGLKYF; DNA: TGTGCCAGCAGCACCCCAGGGCTTAAGTACTTC
size: few; V: TRBV5-1; J: TRBJ2-1; D: TRBD1; CDR3: CASSSPGTDAYNEQFF; DNA: TGCGCCAGCAGCTCACCCGGGACAGATGCCTACAATGAGCAGTTCTTC
size: few; V: TRBV4-1; J: TRBJ2-2; D: TRBD1; CDR3: CASSPPTAGGFGELFF; DNA: TGCGCCAGCAGCCCCCCCACGGCAGGGGGCTTCGGGGAGCTGTTTTTT
size: few; V: TRBV5-5; J: TRBJ1-1; D: -; CDR3: CASSPGPQTEAFF; DNA: TGTGCCAGCAGCCCCGGGCCCCAGACTGAAGCTTTCTTT
size: -; V: TRBV9; J: TRBJ2-7; D: TRBD2; CDR3: CASNPSGGSSYEQYF; DNA: TGTGCCAGCAACCCTAGCGGGGGGAGCTCCTACGAGCAGTACTTC
size: -; V: TRBV27; J: TRBJ2-7; D: TRBD1; CDR3: CASSLYQGVNEQYF; DNA: TGTGCCAGCAGTTTATATCAGGGGGTTAACGAGCAGTACTTC
size: -; V: TRBV10-3; J: TRBJ2-1; D: TRBD2; CDR3: CAISAVTSGSYEQFF; DNA: TGTGCCATCAGTGCGGTGACTAGCGGGAGTTATGAGCAGTTCTTC
size: few; V: TRBV21-1; J: TRBJ2-3; D: -; CDR3: CASSKGGEASTDTQYF; DNA: TGTGCCAGCAGCAAAGGAGGGGAAGCTAGCACAGATACGCAGTATTTT
size: -; V: TRBV3-1; J: TRBJ2-3; D: TRBD2; CDR3: CASSPGTSGREDTQYF; DNA: TGTGCCAGCAGCCCCGGGACTAGCGGGAGGGAAGATACGCAGTATTTT
size: -; V: TRBV12-3/TRBV12-4; J: TRBJ2-1; D: -; CDR3: CASSLDERVNEQFF; DNA: TGTGCCAGCAGTTTAGACGAGAGGGTAAATGAGCAGTTCTTC
size: few; V: TRBV12-3/TRBV12-4; J: TRBJ2-1; D: TRBD2; CDR3: CASSLVPREGAEQFF; DNA: TGTGCCAGCAGTTTAGTCCCGCGGGAGGGTGCTGAGCAGTTCTTC
size: -; V: TRBV20-1; J: TRBJ2-1; D: -; CDR3: CSARDPLGTLNEQFF; DNA: TGCAGTGCTAGAGATCCCCTAGGAACCCTCAATGAGCAGTTCTTC
size: -; V: TRBV27; J: TRBJ2-7; D: TRBD2; CDR3: CASSKTSGQYEQYF; DNA: TGTGCCAGCAGTAAGACTAGCGGGCAGTACGAGCAGTACTTC
size: -; V: TRBV4-3; J: TRBJ2-2; D: TRBD2; CDR3: CASSQAREGPYTGELFF; DNA: TGCGCCAGCAGCCAAGCGCGGGAGGGCCCCTACACCGGGGAGCTGTTTTTT
size: -; V: TRBV4-1; J: TRBJ2-3; D: TRBD1; CDR3: CASSSGQGITDTQYF; DNA: TGCGCCAGCAGCTCGGGACAGGGTATTACAGATACGCAGTATTTT
size: -; V: TRBV7-3; J: TRBJ1-3; D: TRBD1; CDR3: CASSLKRTGDSGNTIYF; DNA: TGTGCCAGCAGCTTAAAGAGGACAGGAGACTCTGGAAACACCATATATTTT
size: many; V: TRBV29-1; J: TRBJ2-3; D: TRBD2; CDR3: CSVEGTSGGDPDTQYF; DNA: TGCAGCGTTGAAGGGACTAGCGGGGGAGACCCAGATACGCAGTATTTT
size: few; V: TRBV4-2; J: TRBJ2-7; D: -; CDR3: CASSHGRTYEQYF; DNA: TGTGCCAGCAGCCATGGGAGGACCTACGAGCAGTACTTC
size: -; V: TRBV27; J: TRBJ2-5; D: TRBD1; CDR3: CASSLTGARETQYF; DNA: TGTGCCAGCAGTTTGACAGGGGCGAGGGAGACCCAGTACTTC
size: few; V: TRBV6-5; J: TRBJ2-2; D: -; CDR3: CASSYGQTTGELFF; DNA: TGTGCCAGCAGTTATGGGCAGACCACCGGGGAGCTGTTTTTT